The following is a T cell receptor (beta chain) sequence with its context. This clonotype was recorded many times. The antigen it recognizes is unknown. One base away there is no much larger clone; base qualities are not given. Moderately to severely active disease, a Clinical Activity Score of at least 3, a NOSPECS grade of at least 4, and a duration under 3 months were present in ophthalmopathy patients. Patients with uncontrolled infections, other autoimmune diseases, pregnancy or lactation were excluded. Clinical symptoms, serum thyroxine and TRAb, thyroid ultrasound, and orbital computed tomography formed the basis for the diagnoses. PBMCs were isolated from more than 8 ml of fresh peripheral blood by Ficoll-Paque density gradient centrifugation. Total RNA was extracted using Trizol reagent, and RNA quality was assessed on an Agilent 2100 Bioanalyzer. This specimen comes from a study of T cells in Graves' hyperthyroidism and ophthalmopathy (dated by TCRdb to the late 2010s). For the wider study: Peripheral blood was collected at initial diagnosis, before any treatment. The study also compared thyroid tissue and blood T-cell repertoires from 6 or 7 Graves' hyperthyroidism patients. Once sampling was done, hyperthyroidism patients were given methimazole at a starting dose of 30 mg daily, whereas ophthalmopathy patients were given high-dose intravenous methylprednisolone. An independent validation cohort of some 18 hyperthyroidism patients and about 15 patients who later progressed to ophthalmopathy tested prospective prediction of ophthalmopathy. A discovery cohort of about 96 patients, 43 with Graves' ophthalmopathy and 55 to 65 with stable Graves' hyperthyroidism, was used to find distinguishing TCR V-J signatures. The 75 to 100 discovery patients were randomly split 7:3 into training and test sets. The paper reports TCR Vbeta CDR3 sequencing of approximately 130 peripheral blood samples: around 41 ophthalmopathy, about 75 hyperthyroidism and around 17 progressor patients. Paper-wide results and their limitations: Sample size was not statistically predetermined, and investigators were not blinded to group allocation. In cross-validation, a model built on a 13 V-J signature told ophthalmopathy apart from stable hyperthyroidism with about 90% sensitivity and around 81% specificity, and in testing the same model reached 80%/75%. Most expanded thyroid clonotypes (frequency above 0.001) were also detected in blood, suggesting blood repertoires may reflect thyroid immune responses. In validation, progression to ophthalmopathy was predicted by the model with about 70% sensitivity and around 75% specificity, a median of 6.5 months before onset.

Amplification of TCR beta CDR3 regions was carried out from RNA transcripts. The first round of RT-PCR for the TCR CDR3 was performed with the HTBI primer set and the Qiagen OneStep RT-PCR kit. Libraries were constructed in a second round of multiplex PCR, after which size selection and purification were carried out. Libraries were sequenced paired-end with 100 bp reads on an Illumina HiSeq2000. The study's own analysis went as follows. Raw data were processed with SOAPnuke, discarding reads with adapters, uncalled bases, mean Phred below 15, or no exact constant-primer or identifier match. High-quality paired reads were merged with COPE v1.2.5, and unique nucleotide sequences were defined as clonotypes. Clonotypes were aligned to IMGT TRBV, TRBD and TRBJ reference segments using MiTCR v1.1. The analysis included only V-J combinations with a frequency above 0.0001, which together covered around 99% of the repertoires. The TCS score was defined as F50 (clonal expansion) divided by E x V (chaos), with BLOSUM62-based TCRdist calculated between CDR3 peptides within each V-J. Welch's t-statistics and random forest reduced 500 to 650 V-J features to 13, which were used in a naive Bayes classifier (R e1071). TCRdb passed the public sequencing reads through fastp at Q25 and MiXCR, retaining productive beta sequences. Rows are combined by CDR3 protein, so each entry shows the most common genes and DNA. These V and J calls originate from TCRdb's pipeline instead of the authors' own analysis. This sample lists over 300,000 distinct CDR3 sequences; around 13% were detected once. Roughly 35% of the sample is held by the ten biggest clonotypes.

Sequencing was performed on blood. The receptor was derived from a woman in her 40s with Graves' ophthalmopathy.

Read as DNA, the sequence is TGCAGCGTTGAAGATTGGCAGGGGGGGGACTCAGATACGCAGTATTTT. Its protein product is CSVEDWQGGDSDTQYF. The V and J genes are TRBV29-1 and TRBJ2-3, with the D call tentatively TRBD1 or TRBD2, each fitting 7 bases. The V and J ends are trimmed by 0 bases and 4 bases, leaving 17 bases between them. CDR1 SQVTM and CDR2 ANQGSEA were looked up in the germline V gene. Inclusive of the bounding cysteine and phenylalanine, the CDR3 is 16 residues long. Of all the DNA, just the CDR3 is kept, 48 bases in frame from base 1.